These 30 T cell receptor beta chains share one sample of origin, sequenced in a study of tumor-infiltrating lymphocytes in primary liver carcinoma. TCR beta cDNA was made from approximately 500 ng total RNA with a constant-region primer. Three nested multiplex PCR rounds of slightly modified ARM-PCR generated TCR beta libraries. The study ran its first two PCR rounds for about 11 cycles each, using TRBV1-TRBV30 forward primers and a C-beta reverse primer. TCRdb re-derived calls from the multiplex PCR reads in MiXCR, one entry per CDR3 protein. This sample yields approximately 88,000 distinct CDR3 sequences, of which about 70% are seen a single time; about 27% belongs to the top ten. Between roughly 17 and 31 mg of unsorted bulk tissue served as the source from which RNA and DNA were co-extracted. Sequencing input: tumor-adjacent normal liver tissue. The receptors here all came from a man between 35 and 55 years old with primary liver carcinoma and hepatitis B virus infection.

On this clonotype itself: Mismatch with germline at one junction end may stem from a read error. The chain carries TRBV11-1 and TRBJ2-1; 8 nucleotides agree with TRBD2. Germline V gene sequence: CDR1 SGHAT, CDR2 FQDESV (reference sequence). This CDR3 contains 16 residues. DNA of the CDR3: TGTGCCAGCAGCCCTAGCGGGTCTAGCTCCTACAATGAGCACTTCTTC. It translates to CASSPSGSSSYNEHFF.

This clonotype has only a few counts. CDR3 residues: CAWTTTERLFEKLFF. The CDR3 DNA sequence: TGTGCCTGGACTACTACAGAGCGTCTCTTCGAAAAACTGTTTTTT. This chain links TRBV30 with TRBJ1-4, with D hard to call. Deletions cut 4 bases from V and 8 bases from J, with 20 bases between. The CDR3 runs to 15 residues. Per the germline V gene, CDR1 is GTSNPN and CDR2 is SVGIG (reference sequence).

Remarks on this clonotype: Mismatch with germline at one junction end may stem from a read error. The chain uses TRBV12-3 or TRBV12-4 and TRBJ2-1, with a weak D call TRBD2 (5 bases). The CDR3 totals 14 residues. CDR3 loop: CASSWVACYNEQSF. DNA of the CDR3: TGTGCCAGTAGTTGGGTAGCGTGCTACAATGAGCAGTCCTTC.

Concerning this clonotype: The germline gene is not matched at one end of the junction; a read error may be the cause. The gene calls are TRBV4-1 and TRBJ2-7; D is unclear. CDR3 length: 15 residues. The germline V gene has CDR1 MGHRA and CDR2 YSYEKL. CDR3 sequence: CVSSRNSDTTCEQYF. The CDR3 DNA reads TGCGTCAGCAGCCGTAACAGCGATACTACCTGCGAGCAGTACTTC.

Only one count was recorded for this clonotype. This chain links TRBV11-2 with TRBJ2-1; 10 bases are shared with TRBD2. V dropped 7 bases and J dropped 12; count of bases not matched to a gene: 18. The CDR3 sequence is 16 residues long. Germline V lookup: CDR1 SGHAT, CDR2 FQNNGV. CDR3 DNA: TGTGCCAGCACCCCCGAAGGGTGGCTAGCGGGGGCGTGGCAGTTCTTC. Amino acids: CASTPEGWLAGAWQFF.

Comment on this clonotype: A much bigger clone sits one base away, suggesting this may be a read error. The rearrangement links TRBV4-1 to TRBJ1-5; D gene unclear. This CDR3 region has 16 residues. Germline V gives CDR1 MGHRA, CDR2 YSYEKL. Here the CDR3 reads CAISPRFTAGREPQHF. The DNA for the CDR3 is TGCGCCATCAGCCCAAGATTCACAGCGGGAAGGGAGCCCCAGCATTTT.

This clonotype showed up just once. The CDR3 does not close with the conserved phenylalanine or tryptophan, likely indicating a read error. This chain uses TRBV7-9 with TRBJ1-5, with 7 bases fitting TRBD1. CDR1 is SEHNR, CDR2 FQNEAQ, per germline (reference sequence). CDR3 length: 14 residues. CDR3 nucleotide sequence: TGTACCAGCAGCTTAGGGGGACAGCTACAGCCCCAGCATCTT. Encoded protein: CTSSLGGQLQPQHL.

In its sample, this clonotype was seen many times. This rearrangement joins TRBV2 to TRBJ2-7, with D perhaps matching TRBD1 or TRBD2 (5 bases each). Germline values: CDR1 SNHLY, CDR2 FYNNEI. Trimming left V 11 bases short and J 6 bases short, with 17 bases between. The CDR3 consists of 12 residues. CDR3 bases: TGTGCCCGAGGGGAGTTCTTCGCCGAGCAGTACTTC. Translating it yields CARGEFFAEQYF.

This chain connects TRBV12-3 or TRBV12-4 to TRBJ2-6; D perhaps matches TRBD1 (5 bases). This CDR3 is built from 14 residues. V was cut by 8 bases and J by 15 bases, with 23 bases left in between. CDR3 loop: CASRISSGAIALTF. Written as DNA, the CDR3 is TGTGCCAGCCGAATCTCATCTGGGGCCATCGCCCTGACTTTC.

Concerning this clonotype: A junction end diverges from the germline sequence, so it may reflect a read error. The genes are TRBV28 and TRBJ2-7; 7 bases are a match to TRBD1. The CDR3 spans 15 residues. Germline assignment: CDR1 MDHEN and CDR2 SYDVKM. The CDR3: CASSPPDLTGYERYF. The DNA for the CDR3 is TGTGCCAGCAGCCCCCCGGACCTGACAGGGTACGAGCGGTACTTC.

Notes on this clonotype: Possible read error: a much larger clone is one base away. The chain's CDR3 is CASSEGQRDEQFF. As DNA, the CDR3 is TGTGCCAGCAGCGAGGGACAGCGGGATGAGCAGTTCTTC. The J gene is TRBJ2-1, the V gene TRBV7-8; TRBD1 might be the D (7 bases). The V and J ends lost 5 bases and 8 bases respectively, with 13 bases between them. Germline values: CDR1 SGHVS, CDR2 FQNEAQ. The CDR3 loop spans 13 amino acids.

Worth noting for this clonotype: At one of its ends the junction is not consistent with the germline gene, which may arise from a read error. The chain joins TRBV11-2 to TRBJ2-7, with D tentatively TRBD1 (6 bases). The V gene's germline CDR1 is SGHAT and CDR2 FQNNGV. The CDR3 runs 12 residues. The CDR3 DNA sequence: TGTGCCAGCAGCTCGGACAGCTACAAGCAGTATTTC. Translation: CASSSDSYKQYF.

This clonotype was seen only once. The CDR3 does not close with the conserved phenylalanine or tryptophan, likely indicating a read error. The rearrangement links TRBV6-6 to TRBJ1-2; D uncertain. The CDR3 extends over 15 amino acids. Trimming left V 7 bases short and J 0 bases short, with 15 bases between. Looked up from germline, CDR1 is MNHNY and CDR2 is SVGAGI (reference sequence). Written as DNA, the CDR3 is TGTGCCAGCACCCCAGGAGGCCCCACTAACTATGGCTACACCTTA. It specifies CASTPGGPTNYGYTL.

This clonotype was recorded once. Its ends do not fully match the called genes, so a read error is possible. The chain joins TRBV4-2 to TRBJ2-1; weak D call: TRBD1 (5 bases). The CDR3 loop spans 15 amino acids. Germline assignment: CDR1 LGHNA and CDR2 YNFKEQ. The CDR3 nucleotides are TGTGCCAGCAGCCAATTGGAAGGGGCAGCCAATGAGCTGTTCTTC. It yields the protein CASSQLEGAANELFF.

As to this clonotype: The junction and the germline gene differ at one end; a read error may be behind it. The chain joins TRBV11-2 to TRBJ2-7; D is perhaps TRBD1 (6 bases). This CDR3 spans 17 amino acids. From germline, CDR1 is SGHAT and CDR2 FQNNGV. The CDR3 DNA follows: TGTGCCAACAGCTTAGACTTCGGGACACCCAACTCCTACGGGCAGTACTTC. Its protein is CANSLDFGTPNSYGQYF.

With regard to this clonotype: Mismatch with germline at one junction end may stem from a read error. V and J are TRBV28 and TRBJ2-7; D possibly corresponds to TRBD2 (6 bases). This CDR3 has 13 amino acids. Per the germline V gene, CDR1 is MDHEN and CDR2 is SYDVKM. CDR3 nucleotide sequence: TGTGCCAGCAGTTTAGCGGGGCATAGGGAGCAGTTTTTC. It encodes CASSLAGHREQFF.

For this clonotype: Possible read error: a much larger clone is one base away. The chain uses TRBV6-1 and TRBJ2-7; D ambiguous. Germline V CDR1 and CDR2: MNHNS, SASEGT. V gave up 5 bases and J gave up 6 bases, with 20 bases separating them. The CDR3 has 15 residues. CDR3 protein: CASSIVGIGFGEQYF. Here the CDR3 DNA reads TGTGCCAGCAGTATAGTGGGGATAGGGTTCGGCGAGCAGTACTTC.

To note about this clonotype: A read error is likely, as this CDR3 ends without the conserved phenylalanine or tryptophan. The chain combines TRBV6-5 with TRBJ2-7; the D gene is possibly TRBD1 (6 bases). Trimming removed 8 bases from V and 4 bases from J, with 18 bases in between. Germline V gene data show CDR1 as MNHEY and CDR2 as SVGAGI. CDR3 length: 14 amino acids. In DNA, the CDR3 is TGTGCCAGCGGACTCGACAGGCTAGTATACGAGCAGTACTCC. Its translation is CASGLDRLVYEQYS.

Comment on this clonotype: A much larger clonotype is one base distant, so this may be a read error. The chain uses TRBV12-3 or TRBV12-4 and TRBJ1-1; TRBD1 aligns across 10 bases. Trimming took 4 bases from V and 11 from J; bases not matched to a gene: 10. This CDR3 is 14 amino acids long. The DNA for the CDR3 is TGTGCCAGCAGTTCAGGACAGGGGGGAAAGTCGGCTTTCTTT. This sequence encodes CASSSGQGGKSAFF.

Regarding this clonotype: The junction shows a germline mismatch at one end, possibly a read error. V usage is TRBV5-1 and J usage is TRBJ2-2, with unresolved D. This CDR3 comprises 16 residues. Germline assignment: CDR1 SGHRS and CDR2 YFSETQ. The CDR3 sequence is CASILDGRPNTGELFF. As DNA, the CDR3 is TGCGCCAGCATCTTGGATGGCCGACCGAACACCGGGGAGCTGTTTTTT.

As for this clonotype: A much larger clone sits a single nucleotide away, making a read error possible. CDR3 protein: CAWIVHWQVQETQYF. The CDR3 DNA is TGTGCCTGGATTGTACATTGGCAGGTCCAAGAGACCCAGTACTTC. The rearrangement joins TRBV30 to TRBJ2-5; D gene uncertain. Germline V gives CDR1 GTSNPN, CDR2 SVGIG (reference sequence). The length of the CDR3 is 15 residues. V dropped 4 bases and J dropped 1 base, with 16 bases sitting between them.

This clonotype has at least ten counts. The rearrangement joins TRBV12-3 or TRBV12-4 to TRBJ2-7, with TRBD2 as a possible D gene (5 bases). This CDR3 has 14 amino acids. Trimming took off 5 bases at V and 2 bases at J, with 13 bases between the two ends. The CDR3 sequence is CASSPPAVPYEQYF. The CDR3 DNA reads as TGTGCCAGCAGTCCCCCAGCGGTGCCCTACGAGCAGTACTTC.

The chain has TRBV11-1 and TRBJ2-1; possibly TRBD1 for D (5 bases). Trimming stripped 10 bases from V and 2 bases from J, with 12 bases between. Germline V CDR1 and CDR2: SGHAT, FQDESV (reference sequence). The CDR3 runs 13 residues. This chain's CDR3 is CAISKTAYNEQFF. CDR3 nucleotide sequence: TGTGCCATCAGTAAGACAGCCTACAATGAGCAGTTCTTC. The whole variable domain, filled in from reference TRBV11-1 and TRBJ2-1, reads EAEVAQSPRYKITEKSQAVAFWCDPISGHATLYWYRQILGQGPELLVQFQDESVVDDSQLPKDRFSAERLKGVDSTLKIQPAELGDSAMYLCAISKTAYNEQFFGPGTRLTVL.

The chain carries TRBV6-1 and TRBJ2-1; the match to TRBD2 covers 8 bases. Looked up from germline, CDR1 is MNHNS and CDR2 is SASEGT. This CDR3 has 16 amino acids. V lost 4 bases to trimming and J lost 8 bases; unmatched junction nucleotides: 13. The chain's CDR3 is CASSALNTGGGDEQFF. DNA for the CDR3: TGTGCCAGCAGTGCCCTCAACACCGGGGGGGGCGATGAGCAGTTCTTC.

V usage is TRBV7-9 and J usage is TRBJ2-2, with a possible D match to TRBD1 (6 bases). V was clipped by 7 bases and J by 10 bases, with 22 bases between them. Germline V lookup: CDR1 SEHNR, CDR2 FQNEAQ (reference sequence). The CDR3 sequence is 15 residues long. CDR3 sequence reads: CASNRDTILSVELFF. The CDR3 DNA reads TGTGCCAGCAACCGGGACACAATTCTTTCCGTGGAGCTGTTTTTT.

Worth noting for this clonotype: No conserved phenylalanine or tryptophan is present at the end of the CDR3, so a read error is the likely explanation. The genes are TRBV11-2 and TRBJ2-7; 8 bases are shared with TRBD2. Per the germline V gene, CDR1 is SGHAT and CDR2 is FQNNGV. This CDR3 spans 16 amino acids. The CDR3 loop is CASSLGDGRAPDEQYL. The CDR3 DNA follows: TGTGCCAGTAGCTTGGGTGACGGGAGGGCTCCAGACGAGCAGTACCTC.

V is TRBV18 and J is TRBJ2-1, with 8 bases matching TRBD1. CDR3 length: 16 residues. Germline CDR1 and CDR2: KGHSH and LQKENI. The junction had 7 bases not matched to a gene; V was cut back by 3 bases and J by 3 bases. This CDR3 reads CASSPGTGGFYNEQFF. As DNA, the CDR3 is TGTGCCAGCTCACCTGGGACAGGCGGGTTCTACAATGAGCAGTTCTTC.

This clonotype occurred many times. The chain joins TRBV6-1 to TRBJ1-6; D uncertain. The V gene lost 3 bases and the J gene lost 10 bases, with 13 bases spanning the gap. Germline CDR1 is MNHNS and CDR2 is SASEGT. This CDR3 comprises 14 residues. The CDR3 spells CASSDASAASPLHF. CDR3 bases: TGTGCCAGCAGTGACGCCTCGGCGGCCTCACCCCTCCACTTT.

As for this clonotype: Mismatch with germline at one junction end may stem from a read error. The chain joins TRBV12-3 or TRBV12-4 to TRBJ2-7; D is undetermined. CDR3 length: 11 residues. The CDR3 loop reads CASSSSYEEYF. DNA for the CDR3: TGTGCCAGCAGCAGCAGCTACGAGGAGTACTTC.

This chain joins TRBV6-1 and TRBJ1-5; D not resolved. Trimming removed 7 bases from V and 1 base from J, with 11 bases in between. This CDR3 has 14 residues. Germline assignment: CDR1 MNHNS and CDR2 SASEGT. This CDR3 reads CASNIGYSNQPQHF. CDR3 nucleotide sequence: TGTGCCAGCAACATCGGTTACAGCAATCAGCCCCAGCATTTT.